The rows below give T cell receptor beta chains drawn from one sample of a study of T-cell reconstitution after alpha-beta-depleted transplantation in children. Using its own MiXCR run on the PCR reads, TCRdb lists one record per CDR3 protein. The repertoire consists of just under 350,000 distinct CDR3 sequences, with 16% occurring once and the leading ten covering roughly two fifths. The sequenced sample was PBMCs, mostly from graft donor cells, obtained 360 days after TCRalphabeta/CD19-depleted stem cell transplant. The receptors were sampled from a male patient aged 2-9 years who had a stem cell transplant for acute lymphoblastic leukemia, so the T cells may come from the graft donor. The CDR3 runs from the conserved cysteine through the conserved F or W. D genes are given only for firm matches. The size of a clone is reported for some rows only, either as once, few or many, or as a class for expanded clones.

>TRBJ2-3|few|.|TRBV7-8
CASGPGPRTDTQYF
TGTGCCAGCGGACCGGGACCTCGCACAGATACGCAGTATTTT
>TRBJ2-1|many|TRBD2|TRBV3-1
CASSQLLAAYNEQFF
TGTGCCAGCAGCCAACTCCTAGCGGCCTACAATGAGCAGTTCTTC
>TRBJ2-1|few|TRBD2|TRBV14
CASSPGLAGAGEQFF
TGTGCCAGCAGCCCGGGACTAGCGGGAGCTGGGGAGCAGTTCTTC
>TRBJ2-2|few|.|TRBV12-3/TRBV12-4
CASSFRTRELFF
TGTGCCAGCAGTTTTAGGACCAGGGAGCTGTTTTTT
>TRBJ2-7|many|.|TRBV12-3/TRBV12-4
CASKGPGQLREQYF
TGTGCCAGCAAGGGCCCGGGCCAACTACGGGAGCAGTACTTC
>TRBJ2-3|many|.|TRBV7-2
CASSLDGLSTDTQYF
TGTGCCAGCAGCTTAGACGGACTTTCCACAGATACGCAGTATTTT
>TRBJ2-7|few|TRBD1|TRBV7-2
CASSFSGQANYEQYF
TGTGCCAGCAGCTTCTCCGGACAGGCGAACTACGAGCAGTACTTC
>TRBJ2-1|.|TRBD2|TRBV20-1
CSASPSGRADEQFF
TGCAGTGCTAGTCCCAGCGGGAGGGCGGATGAGCAGTTCTTC
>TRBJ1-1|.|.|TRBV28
CASSFRTEAFF
TGTGCCAGCAGTTTCAGGACTGAAGCTTTCTTT
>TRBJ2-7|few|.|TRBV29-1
CSVKGRVTHEQYF
TGCAGCGTAAAGGGCAGGGTGACCCACGAGCAGTACTTC
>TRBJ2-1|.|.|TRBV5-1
CASSLATGTGRSQFF
TGCGCCAGCAGCCTAGCCACCGGGACTGGTCGTTCGCAGTTCTTC
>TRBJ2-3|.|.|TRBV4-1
CASSQDGLEVTDTQYF
TGCGCCAGCAGCCAAGATGGCCTAGAGGTGACAGATACGCAGTATTTT
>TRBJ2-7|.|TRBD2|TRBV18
CASSQRTASSGRSQEQYF
TGTGCCAGCTCACAACGGACAGCATCTAGCGGGAGGTCTCAAGAGCAGTACTTC
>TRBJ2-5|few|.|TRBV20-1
CSARGLAGWETQYF
TGCAGTGCTAGAGGTCTGGCAGGGTGGGAGACCCAGTACTTC
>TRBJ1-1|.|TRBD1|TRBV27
CASSHGTGLSRVGLGTEAFF
TGTGCCAGCAGTCACGGGACAGGGTTAAGTCGGGTGGGATTGGGCACTGAAGCTTTCTTT
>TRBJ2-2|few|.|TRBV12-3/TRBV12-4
CASSFYGGTPNTGELFF
TGTGCCAGCAGTTTCTACGGTGGAACGCCGAACACCGGGGAGCTGTTTTTT
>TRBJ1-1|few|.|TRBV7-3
CASSLTVRDEAFF
TGTGCCAGCAGCTTAACGGTTCGGGATGAAGCTTTCTTT
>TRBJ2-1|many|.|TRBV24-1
CATSDFPSSYNEQFF
TGTGCCACCAGTGATTTCCCGAGCTCCTACAATGAGCAGTTCTTC
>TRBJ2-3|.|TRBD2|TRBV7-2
CASSKYTGGSGTQYF
TGTGCCAGCAGCAAATATACCGGGGGGTCAGGTACGCAGTATTTT
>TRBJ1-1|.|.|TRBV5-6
CASSPLGTEAFF
TGTGCCAGCAGCCCCTTAGGCACTGAAGCTTTCTTT
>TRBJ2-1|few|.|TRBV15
CATSRGTSAGISYNEQFF
TGTGCCACCAGCAGAGGAACTTCAGCGGGTATATCCTACAATGAGCAGTTCTTC
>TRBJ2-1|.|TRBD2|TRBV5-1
CASSLAVLAGGEDEQFF
TGCGCCAGCAGCTTGGCGGTACTAGCGGGAGGCGAGGATGAGCAGTTCTTC
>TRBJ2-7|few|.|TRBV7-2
CASSQGLPREQYF
TGTGCCAGCAGCCAAGGACTCCCACGCGAGCAGTACTTC
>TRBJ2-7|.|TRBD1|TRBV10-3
CAISETGGYEQYF
TGTGCCATCAGTGAAACAGGGGGCTACGAGCAGTACTTC
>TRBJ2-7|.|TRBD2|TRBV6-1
CASRGLHLTYEQYF
TGTGCCAGCAGGGGACTACATCTCACCTACGAGCAGTACTTC
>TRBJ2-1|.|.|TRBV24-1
CATSETGTFYNEQFF
TGTGCCACCAGTGAGACCGGGACTTTCTACAATGAGCAGTTCTTC
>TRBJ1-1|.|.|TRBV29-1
CSVEVSYTSNTEAFF
TGCAGCGTTGAAGTTTCGTACACCTCGAACACTGAAGCTTTCTTT
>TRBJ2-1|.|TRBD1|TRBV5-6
CASSFGDRGPPYNEQFF
TGTGCCAGCAGCTTTGGGGACAGGGGGCCCCCCTACAATGAGCAGTTCTTC
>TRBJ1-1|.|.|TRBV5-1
CASSSNRADTEAFF
TGCGCCAGCAGCTCCAACAGGGCGGACACTGAAGCTTTCTTT
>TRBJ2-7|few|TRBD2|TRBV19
CASSDRLAGTYEQYF
TGTGCCAGTAGTGATAGACTAGCTGGGACCTACGAGCAGTACTTC
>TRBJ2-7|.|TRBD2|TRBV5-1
CASSSGLAGGPGYEQYF
TGCGCCAGCAGCTCCGGACTAGCGGGAGGGCCTGGGTACGAGCAGTACTTC
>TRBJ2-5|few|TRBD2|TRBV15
CATSRSITSAPGETQYF
TGTGCCACCAGCAGATCAATCACTAGCGCCCCTGGGGAGACCCAGTACTTC
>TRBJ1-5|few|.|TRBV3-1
CASSQDGRNQPQHF
TGTGCCAGCAGCCAAGATGGGCGGAATCAGCCCCAGCATTTT
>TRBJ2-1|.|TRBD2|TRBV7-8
CASSLASGRDFNEQFF
TGTGCCAGCAGCTTAGCTAGCGGGAGAGATTTCAATGAGCAGTTCTTC
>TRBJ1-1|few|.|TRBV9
CASSVGPENTEAFF
TGTGCCAGCAGCGTAGGACCAGAAAACACTGAAGCTTTCTTT
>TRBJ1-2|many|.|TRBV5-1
CASSLGSDPGGYTF
TGCGCCAGCAGCCTGGGATCCGATCCGGGGGGCTACACCTTC
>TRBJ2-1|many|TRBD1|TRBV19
CASSTPGQGAVQFF
TGTGCCAGTAGTACCCCGGGACAGGGGGCCGTACAGTTCTTC
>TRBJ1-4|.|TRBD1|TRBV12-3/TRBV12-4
CASSLAGTGSEKLFF
TGTGCCAGCAGTTTAGCCGGGACAGGGTCAGAAAAACTGTTTTTT
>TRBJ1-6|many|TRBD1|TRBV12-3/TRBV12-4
CASSLASGTGNSPLHF
TGTGCCAGCAGTCTCGCCTCCGGGACAGGGAATTCACCCCTCCACTTT
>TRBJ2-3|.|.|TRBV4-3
CASSHGEVGGDTQYF
TGCGCCAGCAGCCACGGTGAAGTGGGAGGAGATACGCAGTATTTT
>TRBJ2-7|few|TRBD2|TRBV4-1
CASSQGGSPYEQYF
TGCGCCAGCAGCCAGGGAGGGTCCCCCTACGAGCAGTACTTC
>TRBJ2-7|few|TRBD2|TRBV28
CASSRGLAGGTHEQYF
TGTGCCAGCAGTCGAGGACTAGCGGGGGGAACCCACGAGCAGTACTTC
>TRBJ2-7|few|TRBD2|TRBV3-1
CASSQVSGRPFLDAYEQYF
TGTGCCAGCAGCCAGGTTAGCGGGAGGCCCTTCCTCGACGCCTACGAGCAGTACTTC
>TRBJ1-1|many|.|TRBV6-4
CASSAFSGTEAFF
TGTGCCAGCAGTGCGTTTTCGGGGACTGAAGCTTTCTTT